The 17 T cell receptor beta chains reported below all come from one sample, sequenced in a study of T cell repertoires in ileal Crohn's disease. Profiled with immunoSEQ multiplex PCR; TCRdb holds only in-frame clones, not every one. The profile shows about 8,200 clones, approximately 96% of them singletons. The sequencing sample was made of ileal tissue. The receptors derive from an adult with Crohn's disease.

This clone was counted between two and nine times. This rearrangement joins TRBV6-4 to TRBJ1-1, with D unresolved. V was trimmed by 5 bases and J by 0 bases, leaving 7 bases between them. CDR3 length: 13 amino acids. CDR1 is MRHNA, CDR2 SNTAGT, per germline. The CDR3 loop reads CASSPGMNTEAFF. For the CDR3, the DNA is TGTGCCAGCAGTCCCGGTATGAACACTGAAGCTTTCTTT.

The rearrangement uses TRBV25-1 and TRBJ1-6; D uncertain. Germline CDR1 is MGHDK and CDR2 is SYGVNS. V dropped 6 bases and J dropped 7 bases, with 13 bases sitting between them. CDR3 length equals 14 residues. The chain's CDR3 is CASSRVEGNSPLHF. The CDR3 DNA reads TGTGCCAGCAGCCGCGTAGAGGGAAATTCACCCCTCCACTTT. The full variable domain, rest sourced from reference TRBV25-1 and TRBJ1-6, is EADIYQTPRYLVIGTGKKITLECSQTMGHDKMYWYQQDPGMELHLIHYSYGVNSTEKGDLSSESTVSRIRTEHFPLTLESARPSHTSQYLCASSRVEGNSPLHFGNGTRLTVT.

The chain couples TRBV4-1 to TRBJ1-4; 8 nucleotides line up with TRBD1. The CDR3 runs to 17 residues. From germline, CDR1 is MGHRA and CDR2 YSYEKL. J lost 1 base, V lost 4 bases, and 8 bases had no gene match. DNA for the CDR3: TGCGCCAGCAGCCGGGGCCAGGGGGCCCTAACTAATGAAAAACTGTTTTTT. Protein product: CASSRGQGALTNEKLFF.

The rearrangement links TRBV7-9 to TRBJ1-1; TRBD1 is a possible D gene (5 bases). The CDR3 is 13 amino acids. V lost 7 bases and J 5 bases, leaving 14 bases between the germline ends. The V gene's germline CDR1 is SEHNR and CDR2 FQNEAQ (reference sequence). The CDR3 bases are TGTGCCAGCACCACAACAGGAGGGACTGAAGCTTTCTTT. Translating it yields CASTTTGGTEAFF.

Here the CDR3 DNA reads TGTGCCAGCAGCTTAGAACAGGGGACTGAAGCTTTCTTT. Protein sequence: CASSLEQGTEAFF. The chain combines TRBV7-9 with TRBJ1-1; 7 bases are a match to TRBD1. This CDR3 contains 13 residues. Germline V gives CDR1 SEHNR, CDR2 FQNEAQ (reference sequence). V trimming: 1 base; J trimming: 5 bases; junction bases outside the gene matches: 1.

The chain's CDR3 is CASSPATGPNEKLFF. CDR3 sequence (DNA): TGTGCCAGCAGCCCAGCGACAGGCCCGAATGAAAAACTGTTTTTT. The chain joins TRBV5-4 to TRBJ1-4; D might be TRBD1 (6 bases). The V end was cut by 4 bases, the J end by 5 bases, with 15 bases between. Germline CDR1 reads SGHNT; CDR2 reads YYREEE (reference sequence). The CDR3 spans 15 residues.

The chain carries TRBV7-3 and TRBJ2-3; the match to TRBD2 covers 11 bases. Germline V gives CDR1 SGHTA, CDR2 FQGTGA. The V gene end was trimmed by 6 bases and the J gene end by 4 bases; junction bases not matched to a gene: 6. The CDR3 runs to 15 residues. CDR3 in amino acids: CASSIAGGVADTQYF. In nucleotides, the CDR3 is TGTGCCAGCAGTATAGCGGGGGGGGTCGCAGATACGCAGTATTTT.

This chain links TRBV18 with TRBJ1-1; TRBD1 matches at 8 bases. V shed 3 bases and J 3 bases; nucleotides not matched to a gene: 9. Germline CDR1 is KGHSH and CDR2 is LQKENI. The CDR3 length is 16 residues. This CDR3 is CASSPTGAMMDTEAFF. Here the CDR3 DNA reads TGTGCCAGCTCACCGACAGGGGCAATGATGGACACTGAAGCTTTCTTT.

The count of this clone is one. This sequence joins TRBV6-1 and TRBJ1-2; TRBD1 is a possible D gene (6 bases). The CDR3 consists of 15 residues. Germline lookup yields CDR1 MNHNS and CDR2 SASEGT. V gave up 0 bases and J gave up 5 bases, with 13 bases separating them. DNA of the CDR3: TGTGCCAGCAGTGAAGCGATAGGGGGGGCATATGGCTACACCTTC. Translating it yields CASSEAIGGAYGYTF.

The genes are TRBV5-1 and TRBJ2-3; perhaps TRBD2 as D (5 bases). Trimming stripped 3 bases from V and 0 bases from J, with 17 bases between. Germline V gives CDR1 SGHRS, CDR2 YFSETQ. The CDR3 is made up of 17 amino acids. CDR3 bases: TGCGCCAGCAGCTCGGGGAGTGCAGATACTAGCACAGATACGCAGTATTTT. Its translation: CASSSGSADTSTDTQYF.

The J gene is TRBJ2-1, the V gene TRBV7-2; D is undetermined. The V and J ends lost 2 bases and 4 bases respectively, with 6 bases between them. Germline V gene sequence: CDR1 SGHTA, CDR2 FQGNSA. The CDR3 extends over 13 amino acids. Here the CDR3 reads CASSLNRYNEQFF. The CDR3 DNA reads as TGTGCCAGCAGCTTAAATAGATACAATGAGCAGTTCTTC.

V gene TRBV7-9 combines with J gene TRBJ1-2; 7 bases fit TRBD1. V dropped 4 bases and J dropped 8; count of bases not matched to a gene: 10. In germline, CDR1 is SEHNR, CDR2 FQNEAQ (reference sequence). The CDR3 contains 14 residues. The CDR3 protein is CASSSPLGGVGYTF. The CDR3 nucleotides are TGTGCCAGCAGCTCCCCCCTAGGGGGCGTAGGCTACACCTTC.

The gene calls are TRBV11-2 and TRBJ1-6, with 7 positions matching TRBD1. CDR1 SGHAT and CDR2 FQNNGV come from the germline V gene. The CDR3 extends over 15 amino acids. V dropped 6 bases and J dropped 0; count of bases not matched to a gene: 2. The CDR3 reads CASRAGGSYNSPLHF. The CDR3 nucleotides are TGTGCCAGCAGAGCAGGGGGCTCCTATAATTCACCCCTCCACTTT.

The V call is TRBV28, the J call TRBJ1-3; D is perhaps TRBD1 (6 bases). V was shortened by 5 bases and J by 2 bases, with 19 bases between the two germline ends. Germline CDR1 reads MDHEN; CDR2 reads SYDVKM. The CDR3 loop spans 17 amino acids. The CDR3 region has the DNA TGTGCCAGCAGTCCACCACAGGGCTTCATTACTGGAAACACCATATATTTT. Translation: CASSPPQGFITGNTIYF.

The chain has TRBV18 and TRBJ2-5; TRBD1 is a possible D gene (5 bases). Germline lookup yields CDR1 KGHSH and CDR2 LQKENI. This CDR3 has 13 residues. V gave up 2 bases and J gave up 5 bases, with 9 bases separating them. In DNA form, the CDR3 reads TGTGCCAGCTCACCATGGGGCTTGGAGACCCAGTACTTC. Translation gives CASSPWGLETQYF.

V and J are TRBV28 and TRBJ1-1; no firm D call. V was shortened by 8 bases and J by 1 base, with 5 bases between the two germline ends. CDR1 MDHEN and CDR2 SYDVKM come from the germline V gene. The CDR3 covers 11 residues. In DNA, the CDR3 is TGTGCCAGCTGTAAGAACACTGAAGCTTTCTTT. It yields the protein CASCKNTEAFF.

CDR3 amino acids: CAWRSQGGSNSYEQYF. The CDR3, as DNA: TGTGCCTGGAGGTCCCAGGGGGGCAGCAACTCCTACGAGCAGTACTTC. The rearrangement links TRBV30 to TRBJ2-7, with D perhaps matching TRBD1 (7 bases). Germline lookup yields CDR1 GTSNPN and CDR2 SVGIG (reference sequence). The CDR3 length is 16 residues. V was clipped by 3 bases and J by 0 bases, with 18 bases between them.